This entry is about one TCR beta chain. This record comes from a study of identical twins. This CDR3 is 14 amino acids long. Germline V CDR1 and CDR2: SNHLY, FYNNEI. V was cut by 4 bases and J by 1 base, with 10 bases left in between. A universal primer site arose from template switching, and cDNA bore unique molecular identifiers. Via MiXCR, TCRdb re-called the 5' RACE reads, giving one row per CDR3 protein. The repertoire holds under 300,000 distinct CDR3 sequences, with 12% as singletons. This sample was shared with a second study, whose subject was yellow fever vaccine responses in identical twins.

Sequencing was done on a sample of memory (CD45RO+) T cells sorted from blood. The chain couples TRBV2 to TRBJ2-5; D unresolved. The TCR was taken from a young woman in good health. The CDR3 sequence is CASSVGTLQETQYF. Written as DNA, the CDR3 is TGTGCCAGCAGTGTTGGCACCCTCCAAGAGACCCAGTACTTC. Full variable domain (outside the CDR3, taken from reference TRBV2 and TRBJ2-5): EPEVTQTPSHQVTQMGQEVILRCVPISNHLYFYWYRQILGQKVEFLVSFYNNEISEKSEIFDDQFSVERPDGSNFTLKIRSTKLEDSAMYFCASSVGTLQETQYFGPGTRLLVL.